This T cell receptor beta chain appears in the sequencing data of a study of blood T cells in healthy people across ages. Healthy Russian Caucasian donors spanned ages roughly 6 to 90 years. Extraction yielded at least 6 micrograms of total RNA per sample. Study-wide results and caveats: When one million T cells were used, diversity estimates were thought to be underestimates.

Concerning this clonotype itself: What it binds is not known.

Using a J-beta primer mix together with a sample-barcoded 5' primer, a second PCR was run for roughly 6 to 12 cycles. The authors tagged each cDNA molecule using a template-switch adaptor with 12 random nucleotides. TCRdb re-derived calls from the 5' RACE reads in MiXCR, one entry per CDR3 protein. The sample includes around 1,900,000 distinct CDR3 sequences, around 40% of them seen just once. Trimming took off 7 bases at V and 7 bases at J, with 23 bases between the two ends. The length of the CDR3 is 16 residues. Germline lookup yields CDR1 MNHNY and CDR2 SVGAGI (reference sequence). This TCR came from a human donor in good health. The rearrangement joins TRBV6-6 to TRBJ2-1; D might be TRBD1 or TRBD2, each matching 5 bases. Sequenced: blood. The CDR3 DNA reads TGTGCCAGCACCCTGGGGGTTGGTCCTCAGCGGAATGAGCAGTTCTTC. It specifies CASTLGVGPQRNEQFF.